The TCR beta chain described here comes from a study of regulatory T cells in long-lasting Graves disease. Relying on iRepertoire HTBI primers and Arm-PCR of CDR3 regions, the team built TCR beta libraries. TCRdb independently ran MiXCR on the multiplex PCR reads; one entry per CDR3 protein. The sample records about 540,000 distinct CDR3 sequences, 13% being singletons. This clonotype was counted many times. Time point given: newly diagnosed GD, antithyroid drugs for less than 3 months. Preparation of the TCR library used RNA extracted from PBMCs. CDR3 length: 14 residues. Trimming took off 1 base at V and 9 bases at J, with 13 bases between the two ends. The V gene's germline CDR1 is SNHLY and CDR2 FYNNEI. A further study also used this sample, focusing on T cells in Graves' hyperthyroidism and ophthalmopathy.

The TCR comes from a man younger than 40 with Graves disease. This chain joins TRBV2 and TRBJ2-1, with D maybe TRBD2 (6 bases). The source material was peripheral blood mononuclear cells (PBMCs), sampled at new diagnosis, from a patient treated with antithyroid drugs. CDR3 nucleotides: TGTGCCAGCAGTGAAGGTGCGGGACTCGGTGAGCAGTTCTTC. It codes for CASSEGAGLGEQFF.